Shown below are 21 T cell receptor beta chains from a single sample sequenced in a study of T cells after yellow fever vaccination. MiXCR was run by TCRdb on the 5' RACE reads, yielding one entry per CDR3 protein. The sample records about 630,000 distinct CDR3 sequences, approximately 13% being singletons. Sequencing used PBMCs, obtained on the day of the yellow fever booster vaccination. The receptors shown here come from a man aged 30-40 years who received the YFV17D yellow fever vaccine.

The chain combines TRBV10-2 with TRBJ2-2, with 7 bases fitting TRBD2. The trim removed 2 bases at V and 7 bases at J, leaving 4 bases unmatched. The length of the CDR3 is 14 residues. In germline, CDR1 is WSHSY, CDR2 SAAADI. In nucleotides, the CDR3 is TGCGCCAGCAGTGAGGACCAGCGGGACGGGGAGCTGTTTTTT. Translating it yields CASSEDQRDGELFF.

This chain uses TRBV2 with TRBJ2-2; D not resolved. Per germline, CDR1 SNHLY and CDR2 FYNNEI. The length of the CDR3 is 15 residues. Deletions cut 9 bases from V and 2 bases from J, with 16 bases between. This CDR3 reads CASTPRRINTGELFF. For the CDR3, the DNA is TGTGCCAGTACCCCGAGACGGATCAACACCGGGGAGCTGTTTTTT.

The J gene is TRBJ1-4, the V gene TRBV29-1; no reliable D call. The germline V and J ends were trimmed by 7 bases and 5 bases, with 17 bases remaining between them. Germline V gene sequence: CDR1 SQVTM, CDR2 ANQGSEA. CDR3 length equals 14 residues. CDR3 amino acids: CSALKQGPNEKLFF. The CDR3 bases are TGCAGCGCCCTTAAACAAGGGCCCAATGAAAAACTGTTTTTT.

This clonotype was picked up a small number of times. The chain joins TRBV20-1 to TRBJ2-5; D might be TRBD1 or TRBD2, each matching 6 bases. This CDR3 has 13 residues. Germline V gives CDR1 DFQATT, CDR2 SNEGSKA (reference sequence). V shed 6 bases and J shed 4 bases, with 15 bases lying between them. The CDR3 region is CSANRLGGETQYF. The CDR3 bases are TGCAGTGCCAACCGACTAGGGGGAGAGACCCAGTACTTC.

This clonotype appeared a few times. This chain connects TRBV29-1 to TRBJ1-5; 7 bases are a match to TRBD1. Germline assignment: CDR1 SQVTM and CDR2 ANQGSEA. Trimming removed 8 bases from V and 8 bases from J; junction bases left unmatched: 9. The CDR3 is 12 amino acids. This CDR3 reads CSTWTGGEPQHF. In DNA form, the CDR3 reads TGCAGCACCTGGACAGGCGGCGAGCCCCAGCATTTT.

V gene TRBV20-1 combines with J gene TRBJ2-5; weak D call: TRBD1 (6 bases). The CDR3 runs 14 residues. V lost 5 bases, J lost 5 bases, and 18 bases lay in between. Germline V gene lookup returns CDR1 DFQATT and CDR2 SNEGSKA (reference sequence). CDR3 bases: TGCAGTGCTGGGCATGGGGGCTTAGGGGAGACCCAGTACTTC. Protein: CSAGHGGLGETQYF.

This clonotype was picked up a small number of times. This chain links TRBV19 with TRBJ2-6; D is unresolved. This CDR3 has 15 amino acids. CDR1 LNHDA and CDR2 SQIVND come from the germline V gene (reference sequence). V was cut by 3 bases and J by 0 bases, with 6 bases left in between. The CDR3 region has the DNA TGTGCCAGTAGTATTTCGGACTCTGGGGCCAACGTCCTGACTTTC. Its protein is CASSISDSGANVLTF.

This clonotype was seen a few times. The chain uses TRBV4-3 and TRBJ2-2; D call uncertain. V lost 0 bases, J lost 8 bases, and 10 bases lay in between. CDR3 length equals 14 residues. Germline V lookup: CDR1 LGHNA, CDR2 YSLEER. The CDR3 reads CASSQDLALGELFF. CDR3 nucleotides: TGCGCCAGCAGCCAAGATCTGGCCCTGGGGGAGCTGTTTTTT.

The table lists this clonotype with a few counts. The rearrangement uses TRBV18 and TRBJ2-3, with TRBD1 matching over 7 bases. CDR1 is KGHSH, CDR2 LQKENI, per germline. V trimming: 2 bases; J trimming: 1 base; junction bases outside the gene matches: 3. This CDR3 has 15 amino acids. CDR3 protein: CASSPTGDGTDTQYF. The DNA of the CDR3 is TGTGCCAGCTCACCAACAGGGGACGGCACAGATACGCAGTATTTT.

The chain has TRBV9 and TRBJ1-1; unclear D gene. Germline values: CDR1 SGDLS, CDR2 YYNGEE. This CDR3 contains 13 residues. Trimming took off 2 bases at V and 5 bases at J, with 10 bases between the two ends. In nucleotides, the CDR3 is TGTGCCAGCAGCGTCGGGAGGGAGACTGAAGCTTTCTTT. It specifies CASSVGRETEAFF.

The chain joins TRBV20-1 to TRBJ2-7; D gene uncertain. This CDR3 region has 11 residues. V gave up 6 bases and J gave up 2 bases, with 8 bases separating them. Germline loops: CDR1 DFQATT, CDR2 SNEGSKA (reference sequence). The CDR3 loop reads CSARWAYEQYF. CDR3 in DNA: TGCAGTGCCCGATGGGCCTACGAGCAGTACTTC.

Regarding this clonotype: A single base separates this from a much larger clone, so it may be a read error. The V gene is TRBV7-2, the J gene TRBJ1-1, with D unclear. Germline V gene data show CDR1 as SGHTA and CDR2 as FQGNSA. This CDR3 region has 12 residues. Here the CDR3 reads CASSPQNTEVFF. The DNA for the CDR3 is TGTGCCAGCAGCCCCCAAAACACTGAAGTTTTCTTT.

The gene calls are TRBV12-3 or TRBV12-4 and TRBJ2-3; 7 nucleotides match TRBD1. The V gene end was trimmed by 10 bases and the J gene end by 1 base; junction bases not matched to a gene: 20. This CDR3 region has 18 residues. CDR3 residues: CAICTRTGLGRGTDTQYF. Written as DNA, the CDR3 is TGTGCCATCTGTACCCGGACAGGCTTGGGGCGGGGCACAGATACGCAGTATTTT.

Comments on this clonotype: Sequence at one end of the junction differs from germline and may be a read error. This chain links TRBV30 with TRBJ2-7, with D possibly matching TRBD1 (5 bases). Germline CDR1 and CDR2: GTSNPN and SVGIG (reference sequence). The CDR3 is 14 residues long. The CDR3 loop reads CARSDPGKFYEQYF. CDR3 bases: TGTGCCCGGAGTGATCCAGGGAAATTCTACGAGCAGTACTTC.

CDR3 nucleotide sequence: TGTGCCAGCAGTTCCCCAGGACTAGCGGGAGTGGGCACCTACGAGCAGTACTTC. This translates into CASSSPGLAGVGTYEQYF. V gene TRBV12-3 or TRBV12-4 combines with J gene TRBJ2-7; 13 bases are shared with TRBD2. The CDR3 is 18 amino acids. Trimming removed 4 bases from V and 2 bases from J; junction bases left unmatched: 11.

The chain employs TRBV19 and TRBJ2-3; tentatively, D is TRBD1 (5 bases). The CDR3 extends over 17 amino acids. The V gene lost 1 base and the J gene lost 0 bases, with 14 bases spanning the gap. Germline V gives CDR1 LNHDA, CDR2 SQIVND (reference sequence). The chain's CDR3 is CASSIGGMGLSTDTQYF. DNA for the CDR3: TGTGCCAGTAGTATAGGTGGAATGGGGCTAAGCACAGATACGCAGTATTTT.

The J gene is TRBJ2-7, the V gene TRBV5-1, with a weak D call TRBD2 (5 bases). The length of the CDR3 is 13 residues. Trimming shortened V by 4 bases and J by 4 bases, and 12 bases separated the two germline ends. Germline-derived CDR1 and CDR2 are SGHRS and YFSETQ. CDR3 bases: TGCGCCAGCAGCGAGGGTACATGGTACGAGCAGTACTTC. Amino acids: CASSEGTWYEQYF.

This clonotype was seen ten or more times. This chain joins TRBV28 and TRBJ2-7; 8 bases line up with TRBD2. The CDR3 is 13 residues long. V lost 5 bases and J lost 3; bases outside the gene matches: 3. Germline values: CDR1 MDHEN, CDR2 SYDVKM. Here the CDR3 DNA reads TGTGCCAGCAGTACGGGAGGGCTCTACGAGCAGTACTTC. Translated: CASSTGGLYEQYF.

J is TRBJ2-1 and V is TRBV18, with 9 nucleotides matching TRBD2. This CDR3 comprises 15 residues. Losses at the gene ends were 2 bases for V and 8 bases for J; bases not matched to a gene: 7. From germline, CDR1 is KGHSH and CDR2 LQKENI. The CDR3 here is CASSPRREGHDEQFF. The CDR3 DNA sequence: TGTGCCAGCTCACCAAGGCGGGAGGGCCATGATGAGCAGTTCTTC.

The V gene is TRBV6-2 or TRBV6-3, the J gene TRBJ2-2; TRBD1 aligns across 9 bases. Germline lookup yields CDR1 MNHEY and CDR2 SVGEGT. V lost 9 bases, J lost 6 bases, and 8 bases stayed unmatched. The CDR3 contains 14 residues. The CDR3 DNA is TGTGCCAGTAAAGACAGGGGGGCCTCCGGGGAGCTGTTTTTT. It is translated as CASKDRGASGELFF.

This clonotype was counted a few times. The chain is built from TRBV29-1 and TRBJ1-2; possibly TRBD1 for D (6 bases). Trimming pared 7 bases from V and 4 bases from J, leaving 13 bases between. Germline loops: CDR1 SQVTM, CDR2 ANQGSEA. There are 12 residues in the CDR3. DNA of the CDR3: TGCAGCGGCGGGGACACCCTCTATGGCTACACCTTC. Protein: CSGGDTLYGYTF. Variable domain in full (rest from reference TRBV29-1 and TRBJ1-2): SAVISQKPSRDICQRGTSLTIQCQVDSQVTMMFWYRQQPGQSLTLIATANQGSEATYESGFVIDKFPISRPNLTFSTLTVSNMSPEDSSIYLCSGGDTLYGYTFGSGTRLTVV.